These T cell receptor beta chains were read from a single sample in a study of shared clonotypes between healthy human individuals. TCRdb's copy holds only in-frame clones and misses some; the assay was immunoSEQ multiplex PCR. The table shows roughly 490,000 clones, with about 79% occurring only once. The sequenced sample was PBMCs. These receptors originate from a woman aged 40 to 50 in good health. Some clones in this sample may be carry-over from other donors' samples. Each CDR3 is given with its conserved first and last residue.

v_gene	j_gene	CDR3aa
TRBV7-9	TRBJ2-2	CASRSTGTSGRDTGELFF
TRBV27	TRBJ2-7	CASSLMGGYEQYF
TRBV29-1	TRBJ1-4	CSVESGAGEKLFF
TRBV4-1	TRBJ1-5	CASSRLADRVSQPQHF
TRBV10-2	TRBJ2-2	CASSEPRTSGRQGELFF
TRBV6-5	TRBJ2-7	CASRFQTGGEQYF
TRBV27	TRBJ2-7	CASSLALTSGRSYEQYF
TRBV6-1	TRBJ1-1	CASSPSLNTEAFF
TRBV2	TRBJ1-1	CASSVMTGQTEAFF
TRBV2	TRBJ1-4	CASNLPGQGNEKLFF
TRBV2	TRBJ2-7	CASSETSGRPSSYEQYF
TRBV5-1	TRBJ2-1	CASTLTGEGEQFF
TRBV2	TRBJ1-5	CASSEVTEGQPQHF
TRBV2	TRBJ2-2	CASSEYRAGVTGELFF
TRBV27	TRBJ2-1	CASSRYRTNNEQFF
TRBV7-2	TRBJ2-7	CASSPRGGYEQYF
TRBV27	TRBJ2-7	CASSLGTGRYEQYF
TRBV6-5	TRBJ1-5	CASSSTGLNQPQHF
TRBV5-6	TRBJ2-5	CASSFRGEGPPGETQYF
TRBV15	TRBJ2-3	CATSSRQGGDTQYF
TRBV28	TRBJ1-3	CASSFVGQEGGNTIYF
TRBV4-2	TRBJ1-2	CASSQGSKNGYTF
TRBV7-9	TRBJ1-2	CASSLDGTRRYGYTF
TRBV5-1	TRBJ2-3	CASRAGGWSTDTQYF
TRBV7-8	TRBJ1-1	CASNDRGKNEAFF
TRBV7-3	TRBJ1-1	CASSLYRNTEAFF
TRBV30	TRBJ2-7	CAWTRDEAHAGYEQYF
TRBV5-4	TRBJ2-3	CASSRGTSGRQSTDTQYF
TRBV2	TRBJ2-7	CASSEDVSSGRAISYEQYF
TRBV11-1	TRBJ2-1	CASSLGWTSHEQFF
TRBV6-5	TRBJ2-2	CASSILRSGELFF
TRBV14	TRBJ2-1	CASSRTSGRYFNEQFF
TRBV18	TRBJ2-5	CASSPSGGDETQYF
TRBV29-1	TRBJ2-5	CSVAVLAGQETQYF
TRBV11-2	TRBJ2-3	CASSLVEGNTDTQYF
TRBV19	TRBJ2-6	CATTFSGANVLTF
TRBV6-1	TRBJ2-5	CASSEITLRQETQYF
TRBV5-4	TRBJ2-5	CASSWGLAGTQETQYF
TRBV7-6	TRBJ1-2	CASSRGGALPYGYTF
TRBV23-1	TRBJ2-7	CASSQSDPAPYEQYF
TRBV7-2	TRBJ2-7	CASSLPPGQGFPEQYF
TRBV19	TRBJ2-5	CASNLGGGEETQYF
TRBV5-5	.	CASSLAGALSYEQYF
TRBV10-3	TRBJ2-5	CATQIKREGRETQYF
TRBV30	TRBJ2-7	CAWSFGSGDYEQYF
TRBV30	TRBJ1-1	CAWSVRRGPGTEAFF
TRBV6-1	TRBJ2-2	CASSALSGTIGELFF
TRBV7-9	TRBJ2-3	CASSLGLALSTDTQYF
TRBV29-1	TRBJ2-1	CSPERGSAGLLYNEQFF
TRBV13	TRBJ2-1	CASSPGTGINEQFF
TRBV18	TRBJ1-1	CASSRDRGSGSTEAFF
TRBV29-1	TRBJ1-1	CSTGKGAITEAFF
TRBV5-6	.	CASSLAGVHEQYF
TRBV29-1	TRBJ1-2	CSARTVLGYTF
TRBV4-3	TRBJ2-7	CASSRGGGEQYF
TRBV28	TRBJ1-2	CASIDWGRNYGYTF
TRBV19	TRBJ2-7	CASSPEGGFYEQYF